This entry lists 32 T cell receptor beta chains sequenced from one sample in a study of cytomegalovirus exposure and HLA in healthy donors. The PCR employed 60 Vbeta primers together with 13 Jbeta primers. The protocol was immunoSEQ multiplex PCR, while the TCRdb copy is restricted to in-frame clones and leaves out a portion. Of about 120,000 clones in the sample, around three quarters are singletons; the top ten hold about 3.5%. The material sequenced was PBMCs. The receptors were sampled from a man aged 30-40 years in good health and CMV-seronegative.

This clone was counted only a few times. This chain links TRBV4-3 with TRBJ1-5; no firm D call. Germline V lookup: CDR1 LGHNA, CDR2 YSLEER. The CDR3 has 15 amino acids. V lost 1 base, J lost 2 bases, and 9 bases lay in between. The CDR3 DNA follows: TGCGCCAGCAGCCAAGTGGTCGGGGGCAATCAGCCCCAGCATTTT. Protein sequence: CASSQVVGGNQPQHF.

The chain couples TRBV19 to TRBJ1-1; 11 positions agree with TRBD1. This CDR3 is 15 amino acids long. Germline-derived CDR1 and CDR2 are LNHDA and SQIVND (reference sequence). J lost 3 bases, V lost 3 bases, and 3 bases had no gene match. The CDR3: CASSMGGQGDTEAFF. As DNA, the CDR3 is TGTGCCAGTAGTATGGGGGGACAGGGGGACACTGAAGCTTTCTTT.

The chain uses TRBV6-5 and TRBJ2-1, with 11 nucleotides matching TRBD2. Germline V lookup: CDR1 MNHEY, CDR2 SVGAGI. V lost 0 bases and J lost 10; bases outside the gene matches: 5. The CDR3 covers 15 residues. The CDR3 spells CASSYSTSGSGEQFF. For the CDR3, the DNA is TGTGCCAGCAGTTACTCAACTAGCGGGAGTGGAGAGCAGTTCTTC.

V is TRBV5-1 and J is TRBJ2-3; D may be TRBD2 (6 bases). The germline V gene has CDR1 SGHRS and CDR2 YFSETQ. The CDR3 spans 16 residues. Trimming removed 1 base at V and 3 bases at J, with 15 bases between. The CDR3: CASSLFGGGRTDTQYF. The DNA for the CDR3 is TGCGCCAGCAGCTTGTTCGGGGGAGGAAGGACAGATACGCAGTATTTT.

This chain uses TRBV5-1 with TRBJ1-4; D perhaps matches TRBD1 (5 bases). Trimming left V 0 bases short and J 10 bases short, with 10 bases between. This CDR3 has 13 residues. Germline CDR1 SGHRS, CDR2 YFSETQ. CDR3 DNA sequence: TGCGCCAGCAGCTTGGACAGTCAGGGAAAACTGTTTTTT. Its protein product is CASSLDSQGKLFF.

This chain's CDR3 is CASSSLAGGLETQYF. CDR3 nucleotide sequence: TGTGCCAGCTCATCTCTAGCGGGAGGGTTGGAGACCCAGTACTTC. This rearrangement joins TRBV18 to TRBJ2-5; TRBD2 matches 12 bases. Trimming took 5 bases from V and 5 from J; bases not matched to a gene: 6. The V gene's germline CDR1 is KGHSH and CDR2 LQKENI. The CDR3 contains 15 residues.

This chain joins TRBV7-6 and TRBJ1-1; TRBD1 matches at 8 bases. From germline, CDR1 is SGHVS and CDR2 FNYEAQ. V lost 5 bases and J lost 5; bases outside the gene matches: 10. The CDR3 has 15 amino acids. DNA for the CDR3: TGTGCCAGCAGCCTAGGTGTCAGGGGGCGGACTGAAGCTTTCTTT. Translation: CASSLGVRGRTEAFF.

The chain combines TRBV13 with TRBJ1-6; TRBD1 matches 9 bases. Trimming at V came to 4 bases and at J to 5 bases, leaving 9 bases not matched to a gene. CDR3 length equals 17 residues. Germline lookup yields CDR1 PRHDT and CDR2 FYEKMQ (reference sequence). CDR3 loop: CASSSSGTGRDNSPLHF. As DNA, the CDR3 is TGTGCCAGCAGCTCATCCGGGACAGGGAGGGATAATTCACCCCTCCACTTT.

The chain recombines TRBV19 with TRBJ2-6, with 7 nucleotides matching TRBD1. Germline CDR1 LNHDA, CDR2 SQIVND (reference sequence). Trimming took 5 bases from V and 2 from J; bases not matched to a gene: 3. The CDR3 spans 15 residues. In DNA form, the CDR3 reads TGTGCCAGTAGTTTCACAGGGGCTGGGGCCAACGTCCTGACTTTC. Its translation is CASSFTGAGANVLTF. The variable domain in full, completed from reference TRBV19 and TRBJ2-6, reads DGGITQSPKYLFRKEGQNVTLSCEQNLNHDAMYWYRQDPGQGLRLIYYSQIVNDFQKGDIAEGYSVSREKKESFPLTVTSAQKNPTAFYLCASSFTGAGANVLTFGAGSRLTVL.

This clone was counted once. This chain links TRBV25-1 with TRBJ2-5; D is uncertain. This CDR3 contains 13 residues. Between the trimmed V and J ends, which lost 5 bases and 4 bases, there was a span of 11 bases. From germline, CDR1 is MGHDK and CDR2 SYGVNS. The CDR3: CASSRRAGETQYF. The CDR3 region has the DNA TGTGCCAGCAGTCGAAGAGCAGGAGAGACCCAGTACTTC. The whole variable domain, remainder taken from reference TRBV25-1 and TRBJ2-5, is EADIYQTPRYLVIGTGKKITLECSQTMGHDKMYWYQQDPGMELHLIHYSYGVNSTEKGDLSSESTVSRIRTEHFPLTLESARPSHTSQYLCASSRRAGETQYFGPGTRLLVL.

This clone was observed a few times. The chain links TRBV6-1 to TRBJ2-1; TRBD1 aligns across 10 bases. CDR1 is MNHNS and CDR2 is SASEGT in the germline V gene. CDR3 length: 17 amino acids. V gave up 4 bases and J gave up 4 bases; unmatched junction bases: 10. The CDR3 DNA follows: TGTGCCAGCAGTGTAGAAAAAAGGACAGGGGGGTACAATGAGCAGTTCTTC. Translated: CASSVEKRTGGYNEQFF.

The J gene is TRBJ1-5, the V gene TRBV5-3, with 12 bases lining up with TRBD1. TRBV5-3 is known as an ORF, though its function is uncertain. There are 18 residues in the CDR3. V shed 4 bases, J shed 6 bases, and the junction held 14 bases outside the gene matches. CDR3 amino acids: CARSGPGQGACRIQPQHF. The DNA for the CDR3 is TGTGCCAGAAGCGGCCCGGGACAGGGGGCGTGTAGGATTCAGCCCCAGCATTTT.

The CDR3 protein is CASSLVAGGNYGYTF. In DNA, the CDR3 is TGTGCCAGCAGCTTAGTCGCAGGGGGGAACTATGGCTACACCTTC. The J gene is TRBJ1-2, the V gene TRBV7-2, with 7 bases that match TRBD1. With 1 base clipped from V and 2 bases from J, the junction kept 4 bases outside the gene matches. CDR1 and CDR2 (germline): SGHTA, FQGNSA. This CDR3 region has 15 residues.

As for this clone: An end of the junction differs from the germline gene, which may be a read error. The sample holds other DNA sequences that translate to the same CDR3. This sequence joins TRBV7-6 and TRBJ1-1, with D maybe TRBD1 (5 bases). Germline CDR1 SGHVS, CDR2 FNYEAQ. The CDR3 runs to 15 residues. CDR3 sequence reads: CASSSDRGAFTEAFF. As DNA, the CDR3 is TGTGCCAGCAGCTCCGACCGCGGGGCCTTCACTGAAGCCTTCTTT.

The chain recombines TRBV5-4 with TRBJ2-5, with TRBD2 matching 8 bases. There are 16 residues in the CDR3. Per the germline V gene, CDR1 is SGHNT and CDR2 is YYREEE (reference sequence). V dropped 0 bases and J dropped 2; count of bases not matched to a gene: 6. The CDR3 protein is CASSLGLAGLQETQYF. DNA of the CDR3: TGTGCCAGCAGCTTGGGGTTAGCGGGACTGCAAGAGACCCAGTACTTC. The entire variable domain, with the rest obtained from reference TRBV5-4 and TRBJ2-5, is as follows: ETGVTQSPTHLIKTRGQQVTLRCSSQSGHNTVSWYQQALGQGPQFIFQYYREEENGRGNFPPRFSGLQFPNYSSELNVNALELDDSALYLCASSLGLAGLQETQYFGPGTRLLVL.

The J gene is TRBJ1-5, the V gene TRBV2; no reliable D call. CDR3 length: 13 residues. Trimming stripped 6 bases from V and 5 bases from J, with 11 bases between. Per the germline V gene, CDR1 is SNHLY and CDR2 is FYNNEI. This CDR3 reads CASSEERDQPQHF. The DNA for the CDR3 is TGTGCCAGCAGCGAGGAGAGGGATCAGCCCCAGCATTTT. Full variable domain (rest looked up from reference TRBV2 and TRBJ1-5): EPEVTQTPSHQVTQMGQEVILRCVPISNHLYFYWYRQILGQKVEFLVSFYNNEISEKSEIFDDQFSVERPDGSNFTLKIRSTKLEDSAMYFCASSEERDQPQHFGDGTRLSIL.

This chain uses TRBV9 with TRBJ2-1, with 7 bases identical to TRBD2. The CDR3 length is 17 residues. Per germline, CDR1 SGDLS and CDR2 YYNGEE. Germline trimming cut 4 bases from V and 3 bases from J; bases unmatched to any gene: 13. The CDR3 sequence: CASSPPDGGGLYNEQFF. Written as DNA, the CDR3 is TGTGCCAGCAGCCCCCCGGATGGGGGGGGACTCTACAATGAGCAGTTCTTC.

The chain joins TRBV6-1 to TRBJ2-1; D call uncertain. This CDR3 has 13 residues. V gave up 3 bases and J gave up 7 bases, with 10 bases separating them. Germline CDR1 and CDR2: MNHNS and SASEGT. CDR3 sequence: CASSDPTLNEQFF. CDR3 coding DNA: TGTGCCAGCAGTGATCCTACCCTTAATGAGCAGTTCTTC.

The CDR3 loop reads CASSEVRNRGNTQYF. The CDR3 nucleotides read TGTGCCAGCAGTGAAGTTAGGAATAGGGGAAATACGCAGTATTTT. The chain employs TRBV6-1 and TRBJ2-3, with D possibly TRBD1 on 5 matching bases. Per germline, CDR1 MNHNS and CDR2 SASEGT. Deletions cut 1 base from V and 7 bases from J, with 15 bases between. The CDR3 has 15 amino acids.

The chain is built from TRBV7-9 and TRBJ1-4; D uncertain. Looked up from germline, CDR1 is SEHNR and CDR2 is FQNEAQ (reference sequence). The CDR3 has 13 residues. V was cut by 6 bases and J by 8 bases, with 13 bases left in between. CDR3 coding DNA: TGTGCCAGCAGAGAAAGGGAGGGCGAAAAACTGTTTTTT. This encodes CASREREGEKLFF.

This sequence joins TRBV5-1 and TRBJ1-2, with TRBD1 matching over 8 bases. The V segment lost 0 bases and the J segment 4 bases; nucleotides outside the gene matches: 5. The CDR3 sequence is 15 residues long. Per germline, CDR1 SGHRS and CDR2 YFSETQ. The chain's CDR3 is CASSLAQGDTYGYTF. The CDR3 region has the DNA TGCGCCAGCAGCTTGGCACAGGGGGATACCTATGGCTACACCTTC.

The rearrangement links TRBV5-1 to TRBJ1-1; D possibly corresponds to TRBD1 (6 bases). V lost 0 bases, J lost 5 bases, and 11 bases lay in between. Germline V gives CDR1 SGHRS, CDR2 YFSETQ. The CDR3 runs to 14 residues. The CDR3 loop reads CASSLEQGETEAFF. Written as DNA, the CDR3 is TGCGCCAGCAGCTTGGAACAGGGAGAAACTGAAGCTTTCTTT.

A few counts support this clone. The chain has TRBV7-9 and TRBJ1-1, with 9 bases identical to TRBD1. V was clipped by 4 bases and J by 3 bases; unmatched bases: 3. Germline V lookup: CDR1 SEHNR, CDR2 FQNEAQ (reference sequence). CDR3 size: 14 residues. The DNA of the CDR3 is TGTGCCAGCAGCTCGGGACAGGGTGACACTGAAGCTTTCTTT. This encodes CASSSGQGDTEAFF.

This clone was seen a single time. Germline is not matched at one junction end, which may reflect a read error. The genes are TRBV7-9 and TRBJ1-1; no reliable D call. The CDR3 has 12 amino acids. CDR1 is SEHNR and CDR2 is FQNEAQ in the germline V gene (reference sequence). The chain's CDR3 is CSSSQANTEAFF. Written as DNA, the CDR3 is TGTTCCAGCAGCCAGGCGAACACTGAAGCTTTCTTT.

The chain couples TRBV6-1 to TRBJ2-7; TRBD2 aligns across 9 bases. Germline lookup yields CDR1 MNHNS and CDR2 SASEGT. J gave up 7 bases and V 0 bases, and 7 bases lay outside the gene matches. CDR3 length: 15 residues. CDR3 loop: CASSEAAAGGHEQYF. The DNA for the CDR3 is TGTGCCAGCAGTGAAGCCGCCGCGGGAGGGCATGAGCAGTACTTC.

The V and J genes are TRBV5-1 and TRBJ2-4; D call uncertain. CDR1 SGHRS and CDR2 YFSETQ come from the germline V gene. Trimming pared 1 base from V and 6 bases from J, leaving 11 bases between. The CDR3 extends over 14 amino acids. This chain's CDR3 is CASSLSQPGNIQYF. As DNA, the CDR3 is TGCGCCAGCAGCTTGAGTCAGCCGGGAAACATTCAGTACTTC.

This clone came up a few times. The V gene is TRBV11-1, the J gene TRBJ1-1; 7 bases align to TRBD1. This CDR3 has 15 amino acids. V shed 3 bases, J shed 2 bases, and the junction held 6 bases outside the gene matches. CDR1 and CDR2 (germline): SGHAT, FQDESV (reference sequence). CDR3 nucleotide sequence: TGTGCCAGCAGCTTTAACAGGGGCGTAAACACTGAAGCTTTCTTT. Encoded protein: CASSFNRGVNTEAFF.

The rearrangement uses TRBV5-1 and TRBJ1-1; TRBD1 is a possible D gene (5 bases). Trimming cost V 1 base and J 8 bases, with 9 bases left between them. This CDR3 comprises 12 residues. Germline V gene sequence: CDR1 SGHRS, CDR2 YFSETQ. The CDR3 here is CASSLLGVEAFF. The CDR3, as DNA: TGCGCCAGCAGCTTGTTAGGGGTCGAAGCTTTCTTT.

The J gene is TRBJ1-2, the V gene TRBV10-3; D is possibly TRBD1 (6 bases). The V gene's germline CDR1 is ENHRY and CDR2 SYGVKD. This CDR3 is built from 13 residues. V shed 0 bases and J shed 8 bases, with 10 bases lying between them. The chain's CDR3 is CAISESTGDGYTF. DNA of the CDR3: TGTGCCATCAGTGAGTCGACAGGAGACGGCTACACCTTC.

The table lists this clone with many counts. This rearrangement joins TRBV11-2 to TRBJ2-1; TRBD2 matches at 11 bases. V was pared by 8 bases and J by 4 bases, with 7 bases of the junction left unmatched. The CDR3 sequence is 15 residues long. The germline V gene encodes CDR1 SGHAT and CDR2 FQNNGV. The CDR3 DNA sequence: TGTGCCAGCGACGAGGGACTAGCGGAATACAATGAGCAGTTCTTC. This codes for CASDEGLAEYNEQFF.

The chain joins TRBV19 to TRBJ1-2; 8 bases fit TRBD1. After removal of 3 bases from V and 4 bases from J, the junction contained 1 base not matched to a gene. Per germline, CDR1 LNHDA and CDR2 SQIVND (reference sequence). The CDR3 is 13 amino acids. CDR3 in amino acids: CASSITGGYGYTF. In DNA form, the CDR3 reads TGTGCCAGTAGTATTACAGGGGGCTATGGCTACACCTTC.

J is TRBJ1-1 and V is TRBV30; 7 bases are shared with TRBD1. Germline V gene sequence: CDR1 GTSNPN, CDR2 SVGIG (reference sequence). The V segment lost 0 bases and the J segment 3 bases; nucleotides outside the gene matches: 10. CDR3 length: 16 residues. The CDR3: CAWSVWRGRQDTEAFF. DNA of the CDR3: TGTGCCTGGAGTGTATGGAGGGGGCGGCAAGACACTGAAGCTTTCTTT.